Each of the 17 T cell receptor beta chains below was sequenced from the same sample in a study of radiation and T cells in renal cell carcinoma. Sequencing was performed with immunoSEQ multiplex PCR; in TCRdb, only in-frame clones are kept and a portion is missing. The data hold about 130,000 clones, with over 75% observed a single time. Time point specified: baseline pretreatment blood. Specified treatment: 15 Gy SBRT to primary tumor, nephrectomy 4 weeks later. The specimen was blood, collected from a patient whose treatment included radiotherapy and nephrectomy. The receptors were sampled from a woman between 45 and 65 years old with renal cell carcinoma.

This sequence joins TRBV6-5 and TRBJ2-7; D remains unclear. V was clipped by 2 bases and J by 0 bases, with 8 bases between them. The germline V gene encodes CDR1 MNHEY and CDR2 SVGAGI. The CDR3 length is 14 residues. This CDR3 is CASSYGRVSYEQYF. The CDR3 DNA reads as TGTGCCAGCAGTTACGGTCGGGTCTCCTACGAGCAGTACTTC.

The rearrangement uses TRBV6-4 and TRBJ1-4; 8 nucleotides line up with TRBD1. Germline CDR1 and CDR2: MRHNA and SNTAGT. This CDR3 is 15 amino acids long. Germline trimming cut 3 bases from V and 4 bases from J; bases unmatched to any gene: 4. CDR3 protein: CASSEGQGLNEKLFF. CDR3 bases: TGTGCCAGCAGTGAAGGACAGGGACTTAATGAAAAACTGTTTTTT.

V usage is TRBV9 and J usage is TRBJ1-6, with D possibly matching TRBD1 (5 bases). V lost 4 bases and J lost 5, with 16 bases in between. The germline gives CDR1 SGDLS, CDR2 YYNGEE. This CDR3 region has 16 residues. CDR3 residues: CASSIQPGVDNSPLHF. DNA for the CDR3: TGTGCCAGCAGCATTCAACCGGGGGTAGATAATTCACCCCTCCACTTT.

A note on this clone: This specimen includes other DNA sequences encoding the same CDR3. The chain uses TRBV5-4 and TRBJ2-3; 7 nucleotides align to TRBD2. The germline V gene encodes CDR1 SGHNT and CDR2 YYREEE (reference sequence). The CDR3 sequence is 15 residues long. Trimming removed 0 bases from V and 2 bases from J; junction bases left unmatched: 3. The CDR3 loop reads CASSLAGGLTDTQYF. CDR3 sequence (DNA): TGTGCCAGCAGCTTGGCGGGGGGACTCACAGATACGCAGTATTTT.

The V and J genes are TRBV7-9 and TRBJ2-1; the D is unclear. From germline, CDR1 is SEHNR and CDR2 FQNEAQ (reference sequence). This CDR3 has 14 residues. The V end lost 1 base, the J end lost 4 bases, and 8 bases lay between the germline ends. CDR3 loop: CASSLVALYNEQFF. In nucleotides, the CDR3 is TGTGCCAGCAGCTTAGTTGCCCTTTACAATGAGCAGTTCTTC.

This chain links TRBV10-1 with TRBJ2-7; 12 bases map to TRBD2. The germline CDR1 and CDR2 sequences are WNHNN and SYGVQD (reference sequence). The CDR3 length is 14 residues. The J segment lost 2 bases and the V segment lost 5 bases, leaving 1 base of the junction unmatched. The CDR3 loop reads CASSPSGGAYEQYF. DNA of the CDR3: TGCGCCAGCAGTCCTAGCGGGGGGGCCTACGAGCAGTACTTC.

CDR3: CASSTTGTVRSPLHF. CDR3 bases: TGCGCCAGCAGCACCACCGGGACAGTACGTTCACCCCTCCACTTT. The V gene is TRBV5-1, the J gene TRBJ1-6; 7 bases are shared with TRBD1. In germline, CDR1 is SGHRS, CDR2 YFSETQ. This CDR3 has 15 amino acids. V lost 4 bases and J lost 9; bases outside the gene matches: 10.

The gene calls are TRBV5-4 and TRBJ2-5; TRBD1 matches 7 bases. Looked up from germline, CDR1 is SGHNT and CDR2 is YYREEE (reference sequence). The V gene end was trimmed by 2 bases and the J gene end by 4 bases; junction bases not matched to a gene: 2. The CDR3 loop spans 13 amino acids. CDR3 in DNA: TGTGCCAGCAGCTTACGACAGGGAGAGACCCAGTACTTC. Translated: CASSLRQGETQYF.

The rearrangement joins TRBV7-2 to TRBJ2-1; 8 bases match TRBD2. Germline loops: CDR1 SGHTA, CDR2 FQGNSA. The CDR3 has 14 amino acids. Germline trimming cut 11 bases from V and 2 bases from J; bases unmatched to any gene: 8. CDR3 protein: CAVRWRGAYNEQFF. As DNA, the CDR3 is TGTGCCGTCCGGTGGCGGGGGGCCTACAATGAGCAGTTCTTC.

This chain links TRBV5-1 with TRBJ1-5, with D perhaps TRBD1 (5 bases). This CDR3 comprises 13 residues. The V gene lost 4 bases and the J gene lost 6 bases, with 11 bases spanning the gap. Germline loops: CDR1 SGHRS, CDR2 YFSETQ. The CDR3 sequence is CASSHERGQPQHF. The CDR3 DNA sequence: TGCGCCAGCAGCCACGAGAGGGGTCAGCCCCAGCATTTT.

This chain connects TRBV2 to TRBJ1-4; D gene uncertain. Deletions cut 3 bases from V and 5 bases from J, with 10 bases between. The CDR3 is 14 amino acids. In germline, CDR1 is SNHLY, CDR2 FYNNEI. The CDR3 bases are TGTGCCAGCAGTGATCAGCCGACAAATGAAAAACTGTTTTTT. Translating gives CASSDQPTNEKLFF.

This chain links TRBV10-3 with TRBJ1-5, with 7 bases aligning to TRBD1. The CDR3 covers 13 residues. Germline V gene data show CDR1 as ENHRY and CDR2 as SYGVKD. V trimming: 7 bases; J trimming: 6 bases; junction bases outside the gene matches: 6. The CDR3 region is CAINQDRAQPQHF. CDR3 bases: TGTGCCATCAACCAAGACAGGGCTCAGCCCCAGCATTTT.

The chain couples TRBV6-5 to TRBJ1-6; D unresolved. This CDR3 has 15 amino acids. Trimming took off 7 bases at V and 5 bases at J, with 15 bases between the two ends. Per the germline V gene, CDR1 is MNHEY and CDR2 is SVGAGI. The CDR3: CASNKDVGDNSPLHF. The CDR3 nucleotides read TGTGCCAGCAACAAGGACGTCGGGGATAATTCACCCCTCCACTTT.

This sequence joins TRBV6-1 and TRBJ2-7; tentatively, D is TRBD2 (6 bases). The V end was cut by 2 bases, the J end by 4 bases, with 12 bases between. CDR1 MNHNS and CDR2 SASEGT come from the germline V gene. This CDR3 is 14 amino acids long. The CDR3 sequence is CASSERGGEYEQYF. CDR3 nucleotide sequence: TGTGCCAGCAGTGAACGTGGAGGGGAATACGAGCAGTACTTC.

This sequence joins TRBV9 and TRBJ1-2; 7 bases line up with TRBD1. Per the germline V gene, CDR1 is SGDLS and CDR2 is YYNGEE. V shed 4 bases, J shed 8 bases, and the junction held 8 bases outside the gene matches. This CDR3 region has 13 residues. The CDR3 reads CASSSDRALGYTF. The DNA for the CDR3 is TGTGCCAGCAGCTCTGACAGGGCCTTAGGCTACACCTTC.

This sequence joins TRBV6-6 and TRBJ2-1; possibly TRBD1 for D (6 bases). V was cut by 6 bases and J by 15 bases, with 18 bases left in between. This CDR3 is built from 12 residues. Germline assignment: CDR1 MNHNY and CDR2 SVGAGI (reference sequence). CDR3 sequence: CASSPDRQNRFF. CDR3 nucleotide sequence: TGTGCCAGCAGCCCTGACAGGCAAAATCGGTTCTTC.

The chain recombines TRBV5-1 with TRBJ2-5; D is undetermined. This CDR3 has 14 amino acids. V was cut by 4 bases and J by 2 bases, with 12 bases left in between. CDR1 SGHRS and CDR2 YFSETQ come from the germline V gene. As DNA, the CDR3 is TGCGCCAGCAGCGGCCCGGACGGACAAGAGACCCAGTACTTC. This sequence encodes CASSGPDGQETQYF.